Listed here are 20 T cell receptor beta chains from one sample, sequenced in a study of shared clonotypes between healthy human individuals. TCRdb's copy holds only in-frame clones and misses some; the assay was immunoSEQ multiplex PCR. The top ten hold 0.52% of the sample, which has some 1,100,000 clones, approximately 78% seen once. Sequencing was performed on memory CD4+ T cells from PBMCs. Subset given: CD45RA-negative fraction. These receptors came from a man aged 18-30 years in good health. Some clones in this sample may be carry-over from other donors' samples.

This clone was detected only a few times. The chain employs TRBV7-2 and TRBJ2-3; 8 positions agree with TRBD2. The CDR3 is 15 amino acids. V shed 5 bases, J shed 3 bases, and the junction held 7 bases outside the gene matches. Germline CDR1 reads SGHTA; CDR2 reads FQGNSA. The CDR3, as DNA: TGTGCCAGCAGCCGGTCGGGAGGGCCTACAGATACGCAGTATTTT. It specifies CASSRSGGPTDTQYF.

V and J are TRBV28 and TRBJ2-5; D could derive from TRBD1 or TRBD2 (6 bases each). V dropped 6 bases and J dropped 2 bases, with 19 bases sitting between them. Germline assignment: CDR1 MDHEN and CDR2 SYDVKM. CDR3 length: 16 amino acids. CDR3 coding DNA: TGTGCCAGCAGGTCCCCTTTGGGGGGACAACAAGAGACCCAGTACTTC. It specifies CASRSPLGGQQETQYF. Full variable domain (outside the CDR3, taken from reference TRBV28 and TRBJ2-5): DVKVTQSSRYLVKRTGEKVFLECVQDMDHENMFWYRQDPGLGLRLIYFSYDVKMKEKGDIPEGYSVSREKKERFSLILESASTNQTSMYLCASRSPLGGQQETQYFGPGTRLLVL.

The chain is built from TRBV5-6 and TRBJ2-5; perhaps TRBD1 as D (5 bases). The J call is doubtful: the DNA matches TRBJ2-7 better. In germline, CDR1 is SGHDT, CDR2 YYEEEE. The CDR3 has 13 residues. CDR3 in DNA: TGTGCCAGCAGCTCACAGGTCTCCTACGAGCAGTACTTC. Translating gives CASSSQVSYEQYF.

This chain connects TRBV5-1 to TRBJ2-1, with a weak D call TRBD2 (6 bases). The CDR3 totals 16 residues. The V end was cut by 0 bases, the J end by 6 bases, with 16 bases between. CDR1 and CDR2 from the germline V gene are SGHRS and YFSETQ. The CDR3 DNA is TGCGCCAGCAGCTTGGTATGGACCCCCGGGGGCAATGAGCAGTTCTTC. It specifies CASSLVWTPGGNEQFF.

This chain uses TRBV10-2 with TRBJ2-5, with 7 bases identical to TRBD1. With 8 bases clipped from V and 5 bases from J, the junction kept 5 bases outside the gene matches. CDR1 is WSHSY and CDR2 is SAAADI in the germline V gene. CDR3 length equals 12 residues. The DNA for the CDR3 is TGCGCCAGCGGCGACAGGGAGGAGACCCAGTACTTC. This sequence encodes CASGDREETQYF.

The chain carries TRBV19 and TRBJ1-5; no clear D gene. Deletions cut 6 bases from V and 2 bases from J, with 14 bases between. Germline V CDR1 and CDR2: LNHDA, SQIVND (reference sequence). The CDR3 covers 15 residues. The CDR3 is CASSNSVSGNQPQHF. In DNA form, the CDR3 reads TGTGCCAGTAGCAACTCGGTCTCGGGCAATCAGCCCCAGCATTTT.

This clone has just one count. V usage is TRBV28 and J usage is TRBJ1-2; D is uncertain. Germline CDR1 is MDHEN and CDR2 is SYDVKM. The CDR3 sequence is 11 residues long. The germline V and J ends were trimmed by 4 bases and 7 bases, with 7 bases remaining between them. The DNA for the CDR3 is TGTGCCAGCAGTTCGCAGGTTGGCTACACCTTC. Translated, it gives CASSSQVGYTF.

This rearrangement joins TRBV18 to TRBJ2-5; 8 bases match TRBD2. CDR3 length: 16 residues. CDR1 KGHSH and CDR2 LQKENI come from the germline V gene. The J segment lost 4 bases and the V segment lost 3 bases, leaving 10 bases of the junction unmatched. In DNA, the CDR3 is TGTGCCAGCTCACCCTCGGGACTAGAGGGCGGAGAGACCCAGTACTTC. Protein product: CASSPSGLEGGETQYF.

The V gene is TRBV14, the J gene TRBJ1-1, with 9 bases that match TRBD1. The CDR3 spans 15 residues. Per germline, CDR1 SGHDN and CDR2 FVKESK. J lost 5 bases, V lost 7 bases, and 11 bases had no gene match. The CDR3 bases are TGTGCCAGCACCATCAGAGGGACAGGGAGGACTGAAGCTTTCTTT. This translates into CASTIRGTGRTEAFF.

The chain employs TRBV9 and TRBJ2-7; possibly TRBD2 for D (6 bases). The CDR3 extends over 13 amino acids. The ends were cut back, 4 bases at V and 6 bases at J, with 14 bases in the middle. Per germline, CDR1 SGDLS and CDR2 YYNGEE. The CDR3 sequence is CASSPQLAGEQYF. DNA of the CDR3: TGTGCCAGCAGCCCTCAACTAGCTGGCGAGCAGTACTTC.

This chain joins TRBV2 and TRBJ1-5, with D perhaps matching TRBD1 (6 bases). CDR3 size: 14 residues. Germline V gene sequence: CDR1 SNHLY, CDR2 FYNNEI. Trimming stripped 1 base from V and 5 bases from J, with 9 bases between. The chain's CDR3 is CASSEGGQYQPQHF. The DNA for the CDR3 is TGTGCCAGCAGTGAAGGAGGACAGTATCAGCCCCAGCATTTT.

The gene calls are TRBV4-1 and TRBJ2-3, with 13 bases identical to TRBD2. V gave up 4 bases and J gave up 4 bases; unmatched junction bases: 8. CDR3 size: 17 residues. Germline V CDR1 and CDR2: MGHRA, YSYEKL. For the CDR3, the DNA is TGCGCCAGCAGCCCTCTTGGACTAGCGGGAGTGGCAGATACGCAGTATTTT. The encoded protein is CASSPLGLAGVADTQYF.

This chain links TRBV6-6 with TRBJ2-7; D is unresolved. The CDR3 runs 13 residues. The germline CDR1 and CDR2 sequences are MNHNY and SVGAGI (reference sequence). V gave up 6 bases and J gave up 4 bases, with 13 bases separating them. CDR3 residues: CASSRGVMYEQYF. CDR3 nucleotides: TGTGCCAGCAGCAGAGGTGTCATGTACGAGCAGTACTTC.

The rearrangement joins TRBV27 to TRBJ2-1; TRBD1 matches 8 bases. CDR1 is MNHEY, CDR2 SMNVEV, per germline (reference sequence). The CDR3 is made up of 16 amino acids. After removal of 6 bases from V and 3 bases from J, the junction contained 10 bases not matched to a gene. The CDR3 here is CASSSNRGLGYNEQFF. For the CDR3, the DNA is TGTGCCAGCAGCTCGAACAGGGGGTTAGGCTACAATGAGCAGTTCTTC.

The V and J genes are TRBV5-4 and TRBJ2-3; 12 bases are shared with TRBD1. Germline loops: CDR1 SGHNT, CDR2 YYREEE (reference sequence). V shed 0 bases and J 4 bases; nucleotides not matched to a gene: 6. The CDR3 spans 17 residues. For the CDR3, the DNA is TGTGCCAGCAGCTTGGGAACCGGGACAGGGGGCGCAGATACGCAGTATTTT. Amino acid sequence: CASSLGTGTGGADTQYF.

The rearrangement joins TRBV27 to TRBJ2-5, with TRBD2 as a possible D gene (5 bases). This CDR3 has 15 residues. Germline V CDR1 and CDR2: MNHEY, SMNVEV (reference sequence). Trimming left V 3 bases short and J 5 bases short, with 16 bases between. The CDR3 region is CASSFAGHVGETQYF. The DNA of the CDR3 is TGTGCCAGCAGTTTCGCGGGTCATGTAGGCGAGACCCAGTACTTC.

The chain recombines TRBV7-3 with TRBJ2-5, with 7 nucleotides matching TRBD2. The CDR3 sequence is 15 residues long. Trimming took 1 base from V and 5 from J; bases not matched to a gene: 7. The germline CDR1 and CDR2 sequences are SGHTA and FQGTGA. The CDR3 DNA follows: TGTGCCAGCAGCTTAAGGGGCGGGAGTGGGGAGACCCAGTACTTC. Residues: CASSLRGGSGETQYF.

The CDR3 DNA follows: TGTGCCAGCAGCCAAGTGGACAGGGAGGGAGAGACCCAGTACTTC. Protein: CASSQVDREGETQYF. V usage is TRBV4-2 and J usage is TRBJ2-5; D perhaps matches TRBD1 (8 bases). The CDR3 runs 15 residues. Looked up from germline, CDR1 is LGHNA and CDR2 is YNFKEQ. V was pared by 1 base and J by 4 bases, with 13 bases between.

The chain links TRBV14 to TRBJ2-7, with D unclear. The V end lost 6 bases, the J end lost 0 bases, and 9 bases lay between the germline ends. The germline CDR1 and CDR2 sequences are SGHDN and FVKESK. The CDR3 contains 13 residues. The CDR3: CASRHLSSYEQYF. CDR3 coding DNA: TGTGCCAGCAGACACCTAAGCTCCTACGAGCAGTACTTC.

The DNA for the CDR3 is TGTGCCAGCAGTCCCCAGGAGGGGATGAACACTGAAGCTTTCTTT. It codes for CASSPQEGMNTEAFF. V is TRBV2 and J is TRBJ1-1, with TRBD1 as a possible D gene (5 bases). CDR3 length: 15 residues. Trimming took off 5 bases at V and 0 bases at J, with 13 bases between the two ends. Germline loops: CDR1 SNHLY, CDR2 FYNNEI.